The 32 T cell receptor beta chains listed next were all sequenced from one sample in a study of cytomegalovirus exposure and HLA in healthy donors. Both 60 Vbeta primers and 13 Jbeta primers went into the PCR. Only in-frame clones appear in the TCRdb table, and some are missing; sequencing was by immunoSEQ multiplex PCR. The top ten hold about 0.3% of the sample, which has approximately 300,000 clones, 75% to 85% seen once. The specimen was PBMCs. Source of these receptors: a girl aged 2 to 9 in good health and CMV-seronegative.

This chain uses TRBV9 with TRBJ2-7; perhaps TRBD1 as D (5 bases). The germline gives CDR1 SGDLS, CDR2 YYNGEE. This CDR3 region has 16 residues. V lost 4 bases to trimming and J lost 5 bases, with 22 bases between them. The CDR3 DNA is TGTGCCAGCAGCCCCTATTGGCAGGGATCGTCGAACGAGCAGTACTTC. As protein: CASSPYWQGSSNEQYF. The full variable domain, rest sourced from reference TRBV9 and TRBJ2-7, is DSGVTQTPKHLITATGQRVTLRCSPRSGDLSVYWYQQSLDQGLQFLIQYYNGEERAKGNILERFSAQQFPDLHSELNLSSLELGDSALYFCASSPYWQGSSNEQYFGPGTRLTVT.

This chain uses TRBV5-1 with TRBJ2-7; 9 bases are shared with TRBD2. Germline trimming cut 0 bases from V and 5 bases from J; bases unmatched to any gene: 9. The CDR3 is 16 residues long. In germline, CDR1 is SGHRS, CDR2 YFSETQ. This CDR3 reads CASSLDRRLAGHEQYF. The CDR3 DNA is TGCGCCAGCAGCTTGGATCGGAGGCTAGCGGGACACGAGCAGTACTTC.

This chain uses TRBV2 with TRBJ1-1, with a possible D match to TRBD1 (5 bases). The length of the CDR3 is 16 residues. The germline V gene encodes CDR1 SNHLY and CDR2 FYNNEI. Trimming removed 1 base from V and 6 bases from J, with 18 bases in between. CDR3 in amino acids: CASSEGQFQWSAEAFF. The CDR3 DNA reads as TGTGCCAGCAGTGAAGGACAGTTCCAATGGAGCGCTGAAGCTTTCTTT.

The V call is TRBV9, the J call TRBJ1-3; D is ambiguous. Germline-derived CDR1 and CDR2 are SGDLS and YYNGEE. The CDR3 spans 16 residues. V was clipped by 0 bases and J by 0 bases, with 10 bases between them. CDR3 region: CASSVALASSGNTIYF. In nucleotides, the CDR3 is TGTGCCAGCAGCGTAGCTCTGGCCAGCTCTGGAAACACCATATATTTT.

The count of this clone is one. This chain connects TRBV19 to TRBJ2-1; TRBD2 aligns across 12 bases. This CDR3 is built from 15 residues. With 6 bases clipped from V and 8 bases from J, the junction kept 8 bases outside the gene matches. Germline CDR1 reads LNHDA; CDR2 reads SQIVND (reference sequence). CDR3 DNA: TGTGCCAGTAGCATCCCGGGACTAGCGGGTCATGAGCAGTTCTTC. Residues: CASSIPGLAGHEQFF. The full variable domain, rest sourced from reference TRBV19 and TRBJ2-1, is DGGITQSPKYLFRKEGQNVTLSCEQNLNHDAMYWYRQDPGQGLRLIYYSQIVNDFQKGDIAEGYSVSREKKESFPLTVTSAQKNPTAFYLCASSIPGLAGHEQFFGPGTRLTVL.

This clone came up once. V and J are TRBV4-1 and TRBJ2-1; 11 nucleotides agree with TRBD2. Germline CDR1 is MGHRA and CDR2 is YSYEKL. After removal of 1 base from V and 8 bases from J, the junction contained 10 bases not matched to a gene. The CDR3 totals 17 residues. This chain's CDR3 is CASSQVGLAGGGDEQFF. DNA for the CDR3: TGCGCCAGCAGCCAAGTCGGATTAGCGGGAGGGGGAGATGAGCAGTTCTTC.

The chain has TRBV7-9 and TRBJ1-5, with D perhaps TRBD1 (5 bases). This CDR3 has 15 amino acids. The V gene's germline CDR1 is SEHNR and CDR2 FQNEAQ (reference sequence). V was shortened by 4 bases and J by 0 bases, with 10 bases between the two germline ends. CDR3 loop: CASSSGTYSNQPQHF. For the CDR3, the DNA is TGTGCCAGCAGCTCAGGGACTTATAGCAATCAGCCCCAGCATTTT.

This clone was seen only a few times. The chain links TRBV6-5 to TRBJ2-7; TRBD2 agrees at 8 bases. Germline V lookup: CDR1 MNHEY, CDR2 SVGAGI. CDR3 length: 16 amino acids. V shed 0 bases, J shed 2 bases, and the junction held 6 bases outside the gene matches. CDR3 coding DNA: TGTGCCAGCAGTTACTCGGAGCGGGAGTTCCCCTACGAGCAGTACTTC. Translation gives CASSYSEREFPYEQYF.

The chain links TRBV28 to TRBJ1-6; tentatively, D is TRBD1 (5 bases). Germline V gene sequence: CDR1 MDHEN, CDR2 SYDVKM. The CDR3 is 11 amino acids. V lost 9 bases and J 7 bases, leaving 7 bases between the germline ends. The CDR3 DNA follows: TGTGCCAGTAAGGGGAATTCACCCCTCCACTTT. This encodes CASKGNSPLHF.

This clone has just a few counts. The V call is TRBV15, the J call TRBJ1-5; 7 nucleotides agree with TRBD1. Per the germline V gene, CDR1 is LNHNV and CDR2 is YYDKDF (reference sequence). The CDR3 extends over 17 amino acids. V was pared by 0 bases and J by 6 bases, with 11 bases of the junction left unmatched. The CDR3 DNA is TGTGCCACCAGCAGAGACCTGGGGAACAGGGGAGGTCAGCCCCAGCATTTT. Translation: CATSRDLGNRGGQPQHF.

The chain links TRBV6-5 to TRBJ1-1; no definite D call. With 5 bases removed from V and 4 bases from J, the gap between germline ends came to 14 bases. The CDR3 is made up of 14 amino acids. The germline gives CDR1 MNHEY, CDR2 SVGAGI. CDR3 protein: CASSLHFGGTEAFF. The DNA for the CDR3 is TGTGCCAGCAGTCTTCACTTCGGAGGCACTGAAGCTTTCTTT.

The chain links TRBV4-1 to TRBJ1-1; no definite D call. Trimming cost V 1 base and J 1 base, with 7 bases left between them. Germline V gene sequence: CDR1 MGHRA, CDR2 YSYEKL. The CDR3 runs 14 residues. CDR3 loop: CASSQVWQNTEAFF. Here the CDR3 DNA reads TGCGCCAGCAGCCAAGTATGGCAGAACACTGAAGCTTTCTTT.

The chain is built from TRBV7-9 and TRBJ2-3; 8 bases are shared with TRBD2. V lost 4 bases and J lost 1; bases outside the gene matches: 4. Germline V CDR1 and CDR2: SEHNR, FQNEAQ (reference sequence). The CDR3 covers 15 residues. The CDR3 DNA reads TGTGCCAGCAGCTCACCAGCGGGAGGCACAGATACGCAGTATTTT. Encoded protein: CASSSPAGGTDTQYF.

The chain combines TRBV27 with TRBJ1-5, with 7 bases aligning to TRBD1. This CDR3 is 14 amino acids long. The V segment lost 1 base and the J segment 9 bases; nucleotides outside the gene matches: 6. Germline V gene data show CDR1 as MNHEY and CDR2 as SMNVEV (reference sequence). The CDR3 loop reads CASSLYAGGRPQHF. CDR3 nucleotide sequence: TGTGCCAGCAGTTTATATGCAGGGGGTAGGCCCCAGCATTTT.

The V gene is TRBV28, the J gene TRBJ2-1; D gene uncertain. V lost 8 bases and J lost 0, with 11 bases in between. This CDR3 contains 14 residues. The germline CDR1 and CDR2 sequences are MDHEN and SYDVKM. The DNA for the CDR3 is TGTGCCAGCCAGAGCGTTAGCTCCTACAATGAGCAGTTCTTC. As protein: CASQSVSSYNEQFF.

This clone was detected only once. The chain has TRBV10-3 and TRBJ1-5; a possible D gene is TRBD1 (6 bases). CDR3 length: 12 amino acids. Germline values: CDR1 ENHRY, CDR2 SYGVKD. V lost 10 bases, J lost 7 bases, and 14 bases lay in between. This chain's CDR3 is CATRTEAQPQHF. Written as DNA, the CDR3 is TGTGCCACGCGGACAGAGGCCCAGCCCCAGCATTTT.

CDR3 sequence (DNA): TGTGCCAGCTCACCACCGGACGGACAGCCGGTCAAATACTTC. Translating gives CASSPPDGQPVKYF. The chain uses TRBV18 and TRBJ2-4; TRBD1 is a possible D gene (6 bases). CDR1 and CDR2 (germline): KGHSH, LQKENI. The CDR3 totals 14 residues. Deletions cut 0 bases from V and 16 bases from J, with 19 bases between.

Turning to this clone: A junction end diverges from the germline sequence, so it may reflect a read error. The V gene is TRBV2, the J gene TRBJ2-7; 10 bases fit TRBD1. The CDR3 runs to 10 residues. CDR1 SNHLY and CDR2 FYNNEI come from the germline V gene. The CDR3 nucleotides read TGTGCCAGCAGGGGGACAGGGGCGAACTTC. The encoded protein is CASRGTGANF.

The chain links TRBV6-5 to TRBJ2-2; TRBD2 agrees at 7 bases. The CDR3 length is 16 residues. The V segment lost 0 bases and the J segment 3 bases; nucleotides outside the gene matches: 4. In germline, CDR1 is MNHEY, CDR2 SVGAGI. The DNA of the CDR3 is TGTGCCAGCAGTTACTCGCCTAGCGGATACACCGGGGAGCTGTTTTTT. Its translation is CASSYSPSGYTGELFF.

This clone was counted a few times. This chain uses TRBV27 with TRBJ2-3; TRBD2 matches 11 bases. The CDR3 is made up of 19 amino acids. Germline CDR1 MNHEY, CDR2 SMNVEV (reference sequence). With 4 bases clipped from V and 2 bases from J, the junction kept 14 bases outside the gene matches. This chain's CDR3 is CASSYYYMPGLAVTDTQYF. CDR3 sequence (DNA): TGTGCCAGCAGTTATTATTATATGCCGGGACTAGCGGTCACAGATACGCAGTATTTT.

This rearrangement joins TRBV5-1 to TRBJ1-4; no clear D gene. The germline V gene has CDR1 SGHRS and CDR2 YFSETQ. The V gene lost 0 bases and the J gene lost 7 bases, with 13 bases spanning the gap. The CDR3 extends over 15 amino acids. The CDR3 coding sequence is TGCGCCAGCAGCTTGGCCGGGGTTTCGGGTGAAAAACTGTTTTTT. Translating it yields CASSLAGVSGEKLFF.

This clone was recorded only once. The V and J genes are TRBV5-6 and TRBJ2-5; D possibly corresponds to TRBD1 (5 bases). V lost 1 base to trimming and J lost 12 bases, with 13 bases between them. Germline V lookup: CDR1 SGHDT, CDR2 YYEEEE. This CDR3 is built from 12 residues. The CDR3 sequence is CASSLFLGPKYF. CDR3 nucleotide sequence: TGTGCCAGCAGCTTGTTTCTGGGGCCCAAGTACTTC.

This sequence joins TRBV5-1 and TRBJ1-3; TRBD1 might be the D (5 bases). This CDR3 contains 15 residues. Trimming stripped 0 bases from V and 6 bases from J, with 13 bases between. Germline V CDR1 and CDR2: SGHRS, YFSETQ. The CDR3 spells CASSLGGAGVNTIYF. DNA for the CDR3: TGCGCCAGCAGCTTGGGGGGCGCGGGGGTAAACACCATATATTTT.

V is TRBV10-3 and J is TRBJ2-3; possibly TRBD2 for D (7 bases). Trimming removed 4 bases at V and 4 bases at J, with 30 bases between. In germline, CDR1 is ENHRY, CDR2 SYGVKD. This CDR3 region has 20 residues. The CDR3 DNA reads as TGTGCCATCAGTGGCTCGTTGGGGGGGGGCCTGGCTCCGGCCCCAGATACGCAGTATTTT. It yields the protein CAISGSLGGGLAPAPDTQYF.

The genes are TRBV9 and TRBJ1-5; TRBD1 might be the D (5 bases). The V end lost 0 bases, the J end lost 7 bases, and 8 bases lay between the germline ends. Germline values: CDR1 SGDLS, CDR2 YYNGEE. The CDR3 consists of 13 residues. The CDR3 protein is CASSVAGLQPQHF. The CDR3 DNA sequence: TGTGCCAGCAGCGTAGCAGGGTTGCAGCCCCAGCATTTT.

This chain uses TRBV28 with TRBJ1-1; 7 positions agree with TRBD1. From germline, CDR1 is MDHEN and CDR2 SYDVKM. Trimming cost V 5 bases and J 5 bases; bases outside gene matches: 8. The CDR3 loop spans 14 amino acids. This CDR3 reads CASSPSLDRTEAFF. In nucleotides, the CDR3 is TGTGCCAGCAGTCCGAGCCTGGACAGGACTGAAGCTTTCTTT.

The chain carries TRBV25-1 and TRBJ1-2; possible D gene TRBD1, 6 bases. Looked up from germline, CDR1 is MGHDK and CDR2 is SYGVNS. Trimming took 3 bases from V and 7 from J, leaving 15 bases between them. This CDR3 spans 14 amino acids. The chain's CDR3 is CASSDGGSPLGYTF. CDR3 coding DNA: TGTGCCAGCAGTGATGGGGGCAGCCCTCTTGGCTACACCTTC.

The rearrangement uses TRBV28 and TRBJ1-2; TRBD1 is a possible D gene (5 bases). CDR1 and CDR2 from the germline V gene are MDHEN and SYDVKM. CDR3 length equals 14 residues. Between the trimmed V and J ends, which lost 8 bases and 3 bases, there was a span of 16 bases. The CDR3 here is CASLPRGAHYGYTF. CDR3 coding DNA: TGTGCCAGCCTACCAAGGGGCGCTCACTATGGCTACACCTTC.

The CDR3 DNA reads TGCGCCAGCAGCTTGGCAGGGGTTGGACCCTACGAGCAGTACTTC. Amino acid sequence: CASSLAGVGPYEQYF. This sequence joins TRBV5-1 and TRBJ2-7; TRBD1 is a possible D gene (6 bases). The CDR3 runs 15 residues. Trimming removed 0 bases at V and 2 bases at J, with 12 bases between. Germline V lookup: CDR1 SGHRS, CDR2 YFSETQ.

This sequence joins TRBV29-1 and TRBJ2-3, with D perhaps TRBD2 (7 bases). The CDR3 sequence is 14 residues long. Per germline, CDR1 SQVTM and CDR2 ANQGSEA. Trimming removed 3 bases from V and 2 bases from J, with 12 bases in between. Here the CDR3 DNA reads TGCAGCGTTGACGGGGGGCCGAACACAGATACGCAGTATTTT. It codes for CSVDGGPNTDTQYF.

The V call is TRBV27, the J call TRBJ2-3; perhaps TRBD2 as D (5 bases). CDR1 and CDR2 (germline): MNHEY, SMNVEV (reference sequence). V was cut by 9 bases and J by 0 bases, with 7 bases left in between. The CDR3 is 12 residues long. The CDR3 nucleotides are TGTGCCAGTACGGGGAGCACAGATACGCAGTATTTT. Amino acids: CASTGSTDTQYF.

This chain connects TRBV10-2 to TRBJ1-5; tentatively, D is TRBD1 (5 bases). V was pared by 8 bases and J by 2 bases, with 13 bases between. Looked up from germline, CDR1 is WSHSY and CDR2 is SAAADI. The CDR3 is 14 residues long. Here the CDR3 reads CASCRQGRNQPQHF. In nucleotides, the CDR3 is TGCGCCAGCTGCAGGCAGGGCCGCAATCAGCCCCAGCATTTT.